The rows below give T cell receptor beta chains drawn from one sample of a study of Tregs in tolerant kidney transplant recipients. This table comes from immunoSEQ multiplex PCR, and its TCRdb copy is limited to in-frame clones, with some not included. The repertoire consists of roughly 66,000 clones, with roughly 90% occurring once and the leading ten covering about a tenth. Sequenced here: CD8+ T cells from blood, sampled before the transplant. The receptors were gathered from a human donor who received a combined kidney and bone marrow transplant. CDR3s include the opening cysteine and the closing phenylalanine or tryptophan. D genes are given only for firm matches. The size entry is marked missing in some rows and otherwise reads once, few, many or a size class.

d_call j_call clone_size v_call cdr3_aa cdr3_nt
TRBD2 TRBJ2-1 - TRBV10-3 CAIAPGLASNEQFF TGTGCCATTGCTCCGGGACTAGCGTCAAATGAGCAGTTCTTC
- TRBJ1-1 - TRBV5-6 CASSLAVSFTEAFF TGTGCCAGCAGCTTGGCCGTCTCTTTTACTGAAGCTTTCTTT
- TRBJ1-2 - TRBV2 CASSEGRTVVYGYTF TGTGCCAGCAGTGAAGGGAGGACAGTGGTCTATGGCTACACCTTC
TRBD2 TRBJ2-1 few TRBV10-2 CASISLAGRGDEQFF TGCGCCAGCATTTCGCTAGCGGGGCGTGGGGATGAGCAGTTCTTC
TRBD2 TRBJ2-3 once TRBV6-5 CATRTSGAKGDTQYF TGTGCCACCCGAACTAGCGGGGCGAAGGGAGATACGCAGTATTTT
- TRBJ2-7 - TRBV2 CASSESQFFGLTGEQYF TGTGCCAGCAGTGAATCCCAATTCTTCGGTCTCACGGGTGAGCAGTACTTC
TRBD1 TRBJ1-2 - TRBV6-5 CASSPGGEWHGYTF TGTGCCAGCAGCCCAGGGGGCGAATGGCATGGCTACACCTTC
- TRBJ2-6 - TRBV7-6 CASSFSSGANVLTF TGTGCCAGCAGCTTTAGCTCTGGGGCCAACGTCCTGACTTTC
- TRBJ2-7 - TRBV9 CASSVGGGTYEQYF TGTGCCAGCAGCGTAGGGGGCGGAACCTACGAGCAGTACTTC
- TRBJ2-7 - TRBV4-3 CASSPVKSSYEQYF TGCGCCAGCAGCCCCGTGAAGAGCTCCTACGAGCAGTACTTC
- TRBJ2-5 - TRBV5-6 CASSLGFVGVRETQYF TGTGCCAGCAGCTTGGGTTTCGTGGGAGTAAGGGAGACCCAGTACTTC
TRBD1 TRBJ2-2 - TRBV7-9 CASSLGFRTGGRTGELFF TGTGCCAGCAGCTTAGGCTTCCGGACAGGGGGAAGAACCGGGGAGCTGTTTTTT
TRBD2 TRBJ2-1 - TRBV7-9 CASSPSGTSYNEQFF TGTGCCAGCAGCCCAAGCGGGACCTCCTACAATGAGCAGTTCTTC
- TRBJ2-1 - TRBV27 CASSFQNLYNEQFF TGTGCCAGCAGTTTCCAGAATTTATACAATGAGCAGTTCTTC
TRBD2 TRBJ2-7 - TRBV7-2 CASSFLAGGSADKYF TGTGCCAGCAGCTTCCTAGCGGGAGGGTCGGCAGATAAGTACTTC
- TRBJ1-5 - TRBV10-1 CAAVRGRGQPQHF TGCGCGGCGGTGCGCGGGCGAGGGCAGCCCCAGCATTTT
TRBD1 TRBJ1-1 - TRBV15 CATSREPPLQGAVTNTEAFF TGTGCCACCAGCAGAGAGCCCCCCCTCCAGGGGGCGGTCACGAACACTGAAGCTTTCTTT
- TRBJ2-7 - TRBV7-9 CASSLVQTYEQYF TGTGCCAGCAGCTTAGTACAGACCTACGAGCAGTACTTC
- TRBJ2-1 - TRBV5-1 CASSLGLVTHEQFF TGCGCCAGCAGCTTGGGACTAGTCACCCATGAGCAGTTCTTC
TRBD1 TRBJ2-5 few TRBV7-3 CASSPRGRGTGDQETQYF TGTGCCAGCAGCCCTAGGGGTCGTGGGACAGGGGATCAAGAGACCCAGTACTTC
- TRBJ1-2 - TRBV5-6 CASSPDTTGYTF TGTGCCAGCAGCCCAGATACAACTGGCTACACCTTC
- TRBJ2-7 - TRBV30 CAWSRGKPSYEQYF TGTGCCTGGAGTAGGGGGAAACCTTCCTACGAGCAGTACTTC
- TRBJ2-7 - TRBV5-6 CASSLVSLEQYF TGTGCCAGCAGCTTGGTATCCCTCGAGCAGTACTTC
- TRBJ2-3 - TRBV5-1 CASSLSGGGTDTQYF TGCGCCAGCAGCTTAAGCGGAGGAGGCACAGATACGCAGTATTTT
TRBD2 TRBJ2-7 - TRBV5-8 CASSLNPSGRPYEQYF TGTGCCAGCAGCTTGAATCCTAGCGGGAGGCCCTACGAGCAGTACTTC
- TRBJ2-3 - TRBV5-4 CASSFSSGLGTDTQYF TGTGCCAGCAGCTTCTCTTCGGGACTGGGCACAGATACGCAGTATTTT
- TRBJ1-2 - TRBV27 CASSFQGRNYGYTF TGTGCCAGCAGTTTCCAGGGTAGAAACTATGGCTACACCTTC
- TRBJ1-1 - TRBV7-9 CASSFPDGGTEAFF TGTGCCAGCAGCTTCCCTGACGGGGGGACTGAAGCTTTCTTT
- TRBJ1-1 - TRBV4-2 CASSQGYSQNTEAFF TGTGCCAGCAGCCAAGGGTACAGTCAGAACACTGAAGCTTTCTTT
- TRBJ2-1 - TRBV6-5 CASSVGAHEQFF TGTGCCAGCAGCGTGGGGGCTCATGAGCAGTTCTTC
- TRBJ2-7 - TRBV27 CASSPHPGGYYEQYF TGTGCCAGCAGTCCCCACCCCGGCGGGTACTACGAGCAGTACTTC
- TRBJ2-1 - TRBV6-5 CASSYRVTSNNEQFF TGTGCCAGCAGTTACCGGGTAACTAGCAACAATGAGCAGTTCTTC
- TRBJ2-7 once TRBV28 CASSLGNAEATGQYF TGTGCCAGCAGTTTAGGAAACGCAGAAGCTACGGGGCAGTACTTC
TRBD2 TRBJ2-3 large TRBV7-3 CASSSLAGDTDTQYF TGTGCCAGCAGCAGTCTAGCGGGAGACACAGATACGCAGTATTTT
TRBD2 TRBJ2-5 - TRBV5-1 CASSLDSGPQETQYF TGCGCCAGCAGCTTGGATAGCGGGCCTCAAGAGACCCAGTACTTC
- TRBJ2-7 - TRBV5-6 CASSPGTTYEQYF TGTGCCAGCAGCCCTGGGACAACCTACGAGCAGTACTTC
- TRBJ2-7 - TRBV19 CASSILEAEQYF TGTGCCAGTAGTATTTTAGAAGCCGAGCAGTACTTC
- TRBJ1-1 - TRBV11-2 CASSLVDSYTEAFF TGTGCCAGCAGCTTAGTCGACAGCTACACTGAAGCTTTCTTT
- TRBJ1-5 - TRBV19 CASTQWGQGIQPQHF TGTGCCAGTACCCAATGGGGGCAGGGGATTCAGCCCCAGCATTTT
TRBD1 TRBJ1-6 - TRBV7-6 CATLTGPDRTGASYNSPLHF TGTGCCACATTAACGGGTCCGGATCGGACAGGAGCCTCCTATAATTCACCCCTCCACTTT
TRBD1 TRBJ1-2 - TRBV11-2 CASSLDAGTGFGYTF TGTGCCAGCAGCTTAGACGCTGGGACAGGCTTTGGCTACACCTTC
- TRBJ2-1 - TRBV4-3 CASSQALGGSYNEQFF TGCGCCAGCAGCCAAGCGCTTGGCGGCTCCTACAATGAGCAGTTCTTC
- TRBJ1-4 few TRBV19 CASSIIPTTGSILFF TGTGCCAGTAGTATCATCCCCACTACAGGGAGTATTCTGTTTTTT
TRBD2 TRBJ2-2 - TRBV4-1 CASSQDVVAGGPKELFF TGCGCCAGCAGCCAAGATGTGGTAGCGGGAGGGCCAAAGGAGCTGTTTTTT
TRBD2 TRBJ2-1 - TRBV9 CASSYGLAGSYNEQFF TGTGCCAGCAGCTACGGACTAGCGGGGAGCTACAATGAGCAGTTCTTC
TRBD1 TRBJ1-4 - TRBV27 CASSQRDRVGEKLFF TGTGCCAGCAGCCAGAGGGACAGGGTTGGGGAAAAACTGTTTTTT